One and the same sample provided the 5 T cell receptor beta chains below, sequenced in a study of lymphopenia after photon versus proton radiotherapy. Clones were read by immunoSEQ multiplex PCR, and TCRdb kept only the in-frame ones, dropping some. The data contain approximately 24,000 clones, 90% of them singletons. This sample comprised peripheral blood, obtained from a patient treated with photon-based radiotherapy. The receptors here all came from a woman aged 45-59 years with cholangiocarcinoma.

The V and J genes are TRBV18 and TRBJ1-2, with D perhaps matching TRBD1 (5 bases). V was trimmed by 3 bases and J by 8 bases, leaving 16 bases between them. This CDR3 has 14 amino acids. Germline V gene lookup returns CDR1 KGHSH and CDR2 LQKENI. In DNA form, the CDR3 reads TGTGCCAGCTCACCCCAAGAACAGGCGGGCGGCTACACCTTC. Encoded protein: CASSPQEQAGGYTF.

This rearrangement joins TRBV7-8 to TRBJ2-6; D not resolved. The CDR3 sequence is 13 residues long. V lost 6 bases, J lost 4 bases, and 7 bases lay in between. CDR1 and CDR2 (germline): SGHVS, FQNEAQ. The CDR3: CASRVGGANVLTF. The DNA for the CDR3 is TGTGCCAGCAGGGTTGGGGGGGCCAACGTCCTGACTTTC.

This clone has only one observation. The rearrangement uses TRBV6-1 and TRBJ1-2, with TRBD1 matching 8 bases. Trimming cost V 2 bases and J 8 bases; bases outside gene matches: 10. Germline CDR1 MNHNS, CDR2 SASEGT. The CDR3 consists of 15 residues. This chain's CDR3 is CASSEKAGGRLGYTF. DNA for the CDR3: TGTGCCAGCAGTGAAAAGGCAGGGGGCCGCTTGGGCTACACCTTC.

The V and J genes are TRBV7-8 and TRBJ2-5; D is unclear. CDR1 and CDR2 from the germline V gene are SGHVS and FQNEAQ. Trimming took 5 bases from V and 1 from J, leaving 11 bases between them. CDR3 length: 14 amino acids. The CDR3 nucleotides are TGTGCCAGCAGCCCCGTTAGACGCCAAGAGACCCAGTACTTC. Its protein is CASSPVRRQETQYF.

This chain connects TRBV25-1 to TRBJ2-1; 8 bases line up with TRBD1. The CDR3 contains 15 residues. Germline trimming cut 2 bases from V and 7 bases from J; bases unmatched to any gene: 7. From germline, CDR1 is MGHDK and CDR2 SYGVNS. This CDR3 is CASSEHGQGQNEQFF. CDR3 bases: TGTGCCAGCAGTGAACACGGACAGGGCCAAAATGAGCAGTTCTTC.